This T cell receptor beta chain derives from a study of CD8 T cell repertoires and HIV-1 epitope variants. Study summary: Controls included no peptide, Ebola AY9 epitope, and a CMV, EBV, flu pool. An uncultured baseline aliquot held 1M T cells. Epitopes were three Gag families plus Nef HW9 and YT9. Study-wide results and caveats: Fewer than ten TCR beta clonotypes were antigen-specific, five or six apparently recognizing autologous or escape variants.

Only one count was recorded for this clone. Its matching antigen is unknown. The germline V gene has CDR1 SGHDT and CDR2 YYEEEE. This CDR3 is 16 amino acids long. V lost 2 bases and J lost 1, with 13 bases in between. The assay was immunoSEQ multiplex PCR, and TCRdb's table has in-frame clones only and misses some. Of tens of thousands of clones listed, almost 75% were seen once; the top ten hold under 30%. The rearrangement links TRBV5-6 to TRBJ2-1, with D possibly matching TRBD2 (6 bases). This receptor was identified in a male donor with HIV. The sequencing input was uncultured baseline CD8+ T cells from peripheral blood mononuclear cells (PBMCs). This CDR3 reads CASSFGGVRSYNEQFF. The CDR3 DNA sequence: TGTGCCAGCAGCTTTGGCGGGGTAAGGTCCTACAATGAGCAGTTCTTC.